One sample yielded the 24 T cell receptor beta chains listed below, sequenced in a study of T cell repertoires in cytomegalovirus infection. MiXCR was run by TCRdb on the reads, yielding one entry per CDR3 protein. The table has roughly 500,000 distinct CDR3 sequences, about 39% seen once; the top ten hold about 45%. Their antigens remain unidentified. The sequencing here drew on cultured PBMCs, taken from culture after CMV antigen stimulation. These receptors originate from a human donor in good health (CMV status not recorded). Some clones in this sample may be carry-over from other donors' samples.

The chain recombines TRBV30 with TRBJ1-2; D is unresolved. Germline loops: CDR1 GTSNPN, CDR2 SVGIG (reference sequence). The CDR3 is made up of 12 amino acids. V lost 4 bases to trimming and J lost 3 bases, with 9 bases between them. The DNA for the CDR3 is TGTGCCTGGACCGACCTTGACTATGGCTACACCTTC. Residues: CAWTDLDYGYTF.

The table lists this clonotype with many counts. V and J are TRBV10-2 and TRBJ2-7, with D maybe TRBD2 (5 bases). This CDR3 comprises 14 residues. V lost 0 bases, J lost 0 bases, and 6 bases lay in between. Germline assignment: CDR1 WSHSY and CDR2 SAAADI. CDR3 residues: CASSESGSSYEQYF. CDR3 nucleotides: TGCGCCAGCAGTGAGTCAGGGAGCTCCTACGAGCAGTACTTC.

The CDR3 spells CASKLAGSDTQYF. Here the CDR3 DNA reads TGTGCCAGCAAGCTAGCGGGATCAGATACGCAGTATTTT. The genes are TRBV6-1 and TRBJ2-3, with 9 positions matching TRBD2. This CDR3 has 13 residues. Unmatched junction bases numbered 3, after V lost 7 bases and J lost 4 bases. Germline V CDR1 and CDR2: MNHNS, SASEGT.

This clonotype has only a few counts. The V and J genes are TRBV19 and TRBJ1-1; D unclear. The CDR3 is made up of 16 amino acids. Trimming shortened V by 5 bases and J by 0 bases, and 16 bases separated the two germline ends. CDR1 is LNHDA and CDR2 is SQIVND in the germline V gene (reference sequence). For the CDR3, the DNA is TGTGCCAGTAGTCCCGGACGCGAGGCCTTGAACACTGAAGCTTTCTTT. Protein: CASSPGREALNTEAFF.

The J gene is TRBJ2-3, the V gene TRBV7-2; D call uncertain. Trimming pared 5 bases from V and 0 bases from J, leaving 12 bases between. Per germline, CDR1 SGHTA and CDR2 FQGNSA. This CDR3 comprises 15 residues. In DNA, the CDR3 is TGTGCCAGCAGCCCCGACGGCTATAGCACAGATACGCAGTATTTT. As protein: CASSPDGYSTDTQYF.

Remarks on this clonotype: One junction end does not reproduce the germline sequence, and a read error may be involved. J is TRBJ2-2 and V is TRBV7-6; possibly TRBD1 or TRBD2 for D (5 bases each). This CDR3 region has 15 residues. Germline CDR1 and CDR2: SGHVS and FNYEAQ. The CDR3 nucleotides are TGTCCCAGCAGCCCCGGGACGGATTACGCCGGGGAGCTGTTTTTT. This translates into CPSSPGTDYAGELFF.

The chain joins TRBV7-2 to TRBJ2-3, with D maybe TRBD2 (7 bases). The V end lost 8 bases, the J end lost 5 bases, and 11 bases lay between the germline ends. This CDR3 comprises 12 residues. Germline V gene lookup returns CDR1 SGHTA and CDR2 FQGNSA. The CDR3 reads CASGGAGDTQYF. CDR3 in DNA: TGTGCCAGCGGGGGGGCCGGAGATACGCAGTATTTT.

The rearrangement links TRBV6-1 to TRBJ2-3; D ambiguous. Germline V lookup: CDR1 MNHNS, CDR2 SASEGT. Between the trimmed V and J ends, which lost 6 bases and 6 bases, there was a span of 13 bases. This CDR3 has 13 residues. CDR3 in amino acids: CASSRATVDTQYF. The DNA for the CDR3 is TGTGCCAGCAGCCGAGCTACAGTCGATACGCAGTATTTT.

V usage is TRBV7-9 and J usage is TRBJ2-2; TRBD1 is a possible D gene (6 bases). The CDR3 has 16 residues. Trimming left V 6 bases short and J 4 bases short, with 18 bases between. The germline V gene has CDR1 SEHNR and CDR2 FQNEAQ (reference sequence). The CDR3 region has the DNA TGTGCCAGCAGACCCCCAACGGCAGGGGCCACCGGGGAGCTGTTTTTT. Its protein product is CASRPPTAGATGELFF.

This clonotype turned up a few times. The chain employs TRBV2 and TRBJ2-5; 8 nucleotides agree with TRBD1. Germline-derived CDR1 and CDR2 are SNHLY and FYNNEI. Trimming cost V 5 bases and J 5 bases; bases outside gene matches: 7. CDR3 length: 14 amino acids. The CDR3 protein is CASSSRTGRETQYF. In DNA, the CDR3 is TGTGCCAGCAGTTCCCGGACAGGGCGGGAGACCCAGTACTTC.

The V gene is TRBV30, the J gene TRBJ1-6; D perhaps matches TRBD1 (5 bases). The CDR3 contains 13 residues. Per germline, CDR1 GTSNPN and CDR2 SVGIG (reference sequence). The germline V and J ends were trimmed by 5 bases and 8 bases, with 13 bases remaining between them. The CDR3 coding sequence is TGTGCCTGGGCAGGGAGAGGGGATTCACCCCTCCACTTT. Amino acid sequence: CAWAGRGDSPLHF.

This clonotype was observed a handful of times. This chain connects TRBV12-3 or TRBV12-4 to TRBJ1-3, with 8 nucleotides matching TRBD1. This CDR3 has 14 residues. Losses at the gene ends were 7 bases for V and 6 bases for J; bases not matched to a gene: 8. The CDR3 reads CASNPTGAVNTIYF. The CDR3 DNA reads TGTGCCAGCAACCCGACAGGGGCGGTAAACACCATATATTTT.

This clonotype was seen a handful of times. This chain uses TRBV12-3 or TRBV12-4 with TRBJ1-3; the D is unclear. The CDR3 consists of 15 residues. Deletions cut 7 bases from V and 0 bases from J, with 13 bases between. In nucleotides, the CDR3 is TGTGCCAGCACCCTCCGTGGGGTCTCTGGAAACACCATATATTTT. This codes for CASTLRGVSGNTIYF.

The rearrangement uses TRBV24-1 and TRBJ2-3; D uncertain. The CDR3 extends over 13 amino acids. Trimming pared 3 bases from V and 5 bases from J, leaving 8 bases between. Per the germline V gene, CDR1 is KGHDR and CDR2 is SFDVKD. The CDR3 region has the DNA TGTGCCACCAGTGATCCCGCCGTAGATACGCAGTATTTT. Amino acid sequence: CATSDPAVDTQYF.

The chain couples TRBV27 to TRBJ2-5, with a weak D call TRBD2 (6 bases). This CDR3 comprises 15 residues. The germline V gene encodes CDR1 MNHEY and CDR2 SMNVEV (reference sequence). V gave up 5 bases and J gave up 1 base, with 14 bases separating them. CDR3 DNA sequence: TGTGCCAGCAGTCTAACCAGGGACTCCCAAGAGACCCAGTACTTC. Amino acids: CASSLTRDSQETQYF.

The V and J genes are TRBV5-4 and TRBJ2-5, with D maybe TRBD1 (5 bases). Germline V lookup: CDR1 SGHNT, CDR2 YYREEE (reference sequence). V lost 4 bases and J 2 bases, leaving 18 bases between the germline ends. This CDR3 is built from 16 residues. The CDR3 here is CASSPNLVGAQETQYF. The CDR3 DNA is TGTGCCAGCAGCCCCAATCTGGTTGGGGCTCAAGAGACCCAGTACTTC.

J is TRBJ2-1 and V is TRBV6-7, with D maybe TRBD2 (6 bases). TRBV6-7 is marked as an open reading frame, function uncertain. This CDR3 has 14 residues. Between the trimmed V and J ends, which lost 4 bases and 12 bases, there was a span of 19 bases. CDR3 bases: TGTGCCAGCAGTTCCCCTTCAGAGCGGGCCTCGCAGTTCTTC. It specifies CASSSPSERASQFF.

This chain links TRBV5-1 with TRBJ2-7; 9 bases align to TRBD1. Per germline, CDR1 SGHRS and CDR2 YFSETQ. CDR3 length: 14 amino acids. Germline trimming cut 3 bases from V and 4 bases from J; bases unmatched to any gene: 5. As DNA, the CDR3 is TGCGCCAGCAGCTCCAGGGGGACAGGGTACGAGCAGTACTTC. Its protein is CASSSRGTGYEQYF.

The chain uses TRBV7-2 and TRBJ2-7; 13 nucleotides align to TRBD2. V was clipped by 6 bases and J by 7 bases; unmatched bases: 12. The CDR3 spans 16 residues. CDR1 is SGHTA and CDR2 is FQGNSA in the germline V gene. CDR3 nucleotides: TGTGCCAGCAGGCCTACGACTAGCGGGGGGCGTTGGGAGCAGTACTTC. Translation gives CASRPTTSGGRWEQYF.

This clonotype was seen only once. This rearrangement joins TRBV4-2 to TRBJ2-7, with unresolved D. The CDR3 sequence is 13 residues long. The germline CDR1 and CDR2 sequences are LGHNA and YNFKEQ. Trimming removed 1 base from V and 3 bases from J, with 7 bases in between. CDR3 sequence (DNA): TGTGCCAGCAGCCAAGCCCAAGACTACGAGCAGTACTTC. This translates into CASSQAQDYEQYF.

This clonotype was picked up a small number of times. This chain links TRBV10-3 with TRBJ2-5; 7 nucleotides line up with TRBD2. CDR1 and CDR2 from the germline V gene are ENHRY and SYGVKD. V was clipped by 6 bases and J by 4 bases; unmatched bases: 8. The CDR3 sequence is 14 residues long. For the CDR3, the DNA is TGTGCCATCAGCCCTGGACTAGTGGGAGAGACCCAGTACTTC. This translates into CAISPGLVGETQYF.

This clonotype appeared a few times. The chain uses TRBV27 and TRBJ2-7, with 10 bases identical to TRBD1. V gave up 6 bases and J gave up 3 bases; unmatched junction bases: 5. This CDR3 is 14 amino acids long. Per germline, CDR1 MNHEY and CDR2 SMNVEV (reference sequence). The CDR3 coding sequence is TGTGCCAGCAGATGGACAGGGGGTCTCTACGAGCAGTACTTC. The encoded protein is CASRWTGGLYEQYF.

This clonotype was counted a few times. The CDR3 DNA is TGTGCCTGGAGTGGTGGCGTGGATGAAAAACTGTTTTTT. Translated, it gives CAWSGGVDEKLFF. The J gene is TRBJ1-4, the V gene TRBV30; D gene uncertain. Germline loops: CDR1 GTSNPN, CDR2 SVGIG (reference sequence). The CDR3 totals 13 residues. V was cut by 1 base and J by 6 bases, with 9 bases left in between.

This clonotype was detected once. V is TRBV27 and J is TRBJ1-6; D not resolved. The germline V gene encodes CDR1 MNHEY and CDR2 SMNVEV (reference sequence). The germline V and J ends were trimmed by 4 bases and 8 bases, with 18 bases remaining between them. This CDR3 is 16 amino acids long. CDR3 DNA sequence: TGTGCCAGCAGTTCGGGTTACTACGCCGGGGATTCACCCCTCCACTTT. As protein: CASSSGYYAGDSPLHF.